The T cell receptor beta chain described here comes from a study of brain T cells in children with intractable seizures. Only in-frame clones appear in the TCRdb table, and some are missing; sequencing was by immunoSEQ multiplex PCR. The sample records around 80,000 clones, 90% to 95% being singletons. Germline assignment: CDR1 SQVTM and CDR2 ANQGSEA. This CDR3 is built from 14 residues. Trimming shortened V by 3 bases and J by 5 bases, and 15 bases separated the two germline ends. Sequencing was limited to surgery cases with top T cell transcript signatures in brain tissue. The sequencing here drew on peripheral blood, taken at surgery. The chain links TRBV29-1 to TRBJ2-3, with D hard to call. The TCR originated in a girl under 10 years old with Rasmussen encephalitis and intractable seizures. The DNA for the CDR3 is TGCAGCGTTGAGTACAATGGTTTAGAAGATACGCAGTATTTT. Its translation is CSVEYNGLEDTQYF.